This TCR beta chain is drawn from a study of cytomegalovirus exposure and HLA in healthy donors. Background on the study: From donors who were HLA-typed, an early data release held about 85 million unique TCRs.

Donors were ostensibly healthy at sampling, although undocumented immune exposures were probable. The PCR contained 60 Vbeta and 13 Jbeta primers. Sequenced by immunoSEQ multiplex PCR; TCRdb stores in-frame clones only, minus some. The sample lists roughly 160,000 clones; around 80% were seen once. This clone occurred a few times. What it binds is unknown. The CDR3 loop spans 11 amino acids. Germline lookup yields CDR1 DFQATT and CDR2 SNEGSKA (reference sequence). Trimming shortened V by 6 bases and J by 5 bases, and 8 bases separated the two germline ends. Study-wide results and caveats: Beyond CMV serostatus, there was no information to go on about immune exposure. One cluster of highly shared sequence variants probably arose as a sequencing artifact.

The clonotype was recovered from a male donor in good health and CMV-seronegative. Sequencing was done on a sample of PBMCs. The chain employs TRBV20-1 and TRBJ1-5; perhaps TRBD1 as D (5 bases). In DNA, the CDR3 is TGCAGTGCAACCAGGGATCAGCCCCAGCATTTT. It encodes CSATRDQPQHF.